This T cell receptor (beta chain) was observed in a study of long-term antiretroviral therapy in people with HIV. Study-level information: Specimens dating back about a decade before the 2015 immediate-ART recommendation are the oldest included. The study, taken as a whole, reports: Samples were collected from the mid-2000s to the late 2010s under possibly less effective ART regimens.

This CDR3 contains 16 residues. The V gene's germline CDR1 is SGHDT and CDR2 YYEEEE. The V gene lost 4 bases and the J gene lost 0 bases, with 14 bases spanning the gap. This clone has only one observation. Its cognate antigen is unknown. Sequencing relied on immunoSEQ assay v3.0, run at survey level. Sequencing used immunoSEQ multiplex PCR; TCRdb keeps in-frame clones, though not all of them. The repertoire has about 24,000 clones, roughly 86% of them found once; the top ten carry about 9%. This specimen was unsorted PBMCs, taken 1.8 years before starting antiretroviral therapy. The TCR originated in a man between 45 and 60 years old with HIV. The chain combines TRBV5-6 with TRBJ2-1; D possibly uses TRBD1 or TRBD2 (6 bases each). DNA of the CDR3: TGTGCCAGCAGCCCCTTAGGGGGGTCCTCCTACAATGAGCAGTTCTTC. Translation gives CASSPLGGSSYNEQFF.